One T cell receptor beta chain is described in this entry. Its specificity is not known. This record belongs to a study of cytomegalovirus exposure and HLA in healthy donors. Across the study: The roughly 130 validation repertoires, a later analysis reported, used the same platform as the roughly 660 repertoires from the first cohort.

V lost 0 bases and J lost 5, with 14 bases in between. This CDR3 has 15 residues. From germline, CDR1 is LGHNA and CDR2 YNFKEQ. Data came from immunoSEQ multiplex PCR; TCRdb stores just in-frame clones and leaves some out. Of under 150,000 clones listed, 84% are singletons. Notes on the study in general: The tendency of first-cohort TCR clusters to co-occur in the approximately 110 validation repertoires was identified by a subsequent analysis. Among TCR beta chains, those listed as cytomegalovirus-associated numbered about 160.

This clonotype originated in a woman in her twenties or thirties in good health and CMV-seronegative. The sequenced sample consisted of PBMCs. The chain couples TRBV4-2 to TRBJ2-7; weak D call: TRBD2 (6 bases). CDR3 sequence (DNA): TGTGCCAGCAGCCAAGATGGACGGGGGATCGACGAGCAGTACTTC. This codes for CASSQDGRGIDEQYF.